The sequence of this T cell receptor beta chain was determined in a study of radiotherapy plus CTLA-4 blockade in lung cancer. Concerning this clone itself: The antigen remains unidentified.

Germline assignment: CDR1 SNHLY and CDR2 FYNNEI. The length of the CDR3 is 13 residues. V lost 4 bases, J lost 12 bases, and 16 bases lay in between. Libraries were prepared by immunoSEQ multiplex PCR; TCRdb keeps only in-frame clonotypes and omits some of them. The table lists some 96,000 clones, 85% to 90% of them singletons. Study findings and constraints: Together with interferon-beta, which increased in serum after radiation, early dynamic changes in blood T cell clones were reportedly the best predictors of response. Tumor-origin TCR clones grew in blood after radiotherapy plus ipilimumab.

This receptor was taken from a human donor with non-small cell lung cancer that progressed on radiotherapy plus ipilimumab. Sequences were derived from peripheral blood, sampled from a patient treated with radiotherapy plus ipilimumab. The rearrangement links TRBV2 to TRBJ2-1; possible D gene TRBD2, 6 bases. This CDR3 is CASSATGLPPQFF. In nucleotides, the CDR3 is TGTGCCAGCAGTGCGACGGGACTTCCCCCGCAGTTCTTC.